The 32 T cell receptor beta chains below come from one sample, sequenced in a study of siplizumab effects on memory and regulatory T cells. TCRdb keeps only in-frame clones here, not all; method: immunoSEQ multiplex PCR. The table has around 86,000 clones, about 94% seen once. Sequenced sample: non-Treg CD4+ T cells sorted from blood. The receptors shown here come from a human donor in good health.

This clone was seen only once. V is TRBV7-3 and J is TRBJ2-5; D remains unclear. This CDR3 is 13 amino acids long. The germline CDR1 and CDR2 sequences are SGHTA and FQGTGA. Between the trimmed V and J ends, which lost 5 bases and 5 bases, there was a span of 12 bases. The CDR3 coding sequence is TGTGCCAGCAGCACTGGAGTGCGGGAGACCCAGTACTTC. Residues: CASSTGVRETQYF. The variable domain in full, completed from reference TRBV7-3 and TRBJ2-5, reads GAGVSQTPSNKVTEKGKYVELRCDPISGHTALYWYRQSLGQGPEFLIYFQGTGAADDSGLPNDRFFAVRPEGSVSTLKIQRTERGDSAVYLCASSTGVRETQYFGPGTRLLVL.

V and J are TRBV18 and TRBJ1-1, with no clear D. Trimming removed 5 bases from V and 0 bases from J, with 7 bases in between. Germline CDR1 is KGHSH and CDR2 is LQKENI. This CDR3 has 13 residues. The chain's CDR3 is CASSSALNTEAFF. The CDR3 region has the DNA TGTGCCAGCTCATCGGCTTTGAACACTGAAGCTTTCTTT.

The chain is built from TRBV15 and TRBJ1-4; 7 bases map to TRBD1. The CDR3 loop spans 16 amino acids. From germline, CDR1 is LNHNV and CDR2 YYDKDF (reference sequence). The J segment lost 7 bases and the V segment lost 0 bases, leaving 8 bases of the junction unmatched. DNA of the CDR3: TGTGCCACCAGCAGAGAGCAGGGGGATAGAAGTGAAAAACTGTTTTTT. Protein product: CATSREQGDRSEKLFF.

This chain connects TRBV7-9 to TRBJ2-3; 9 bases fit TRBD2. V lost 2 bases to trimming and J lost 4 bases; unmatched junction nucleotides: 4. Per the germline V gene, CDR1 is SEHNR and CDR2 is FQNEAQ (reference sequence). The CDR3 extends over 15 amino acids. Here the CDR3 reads CASSLLAGRSDTQYF. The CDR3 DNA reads TGTGCCAGCAGCTTACTAGCGGGAAGATCAGATACGCAGTATTTT.

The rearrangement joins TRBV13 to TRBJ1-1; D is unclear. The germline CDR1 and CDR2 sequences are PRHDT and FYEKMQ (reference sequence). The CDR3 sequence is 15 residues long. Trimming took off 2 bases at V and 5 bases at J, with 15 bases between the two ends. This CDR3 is CASSLYDRSGTEAFF. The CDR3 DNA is TGTGCCAGCAGCTTATACGACCGGTCGGGGACTGAAGCTTTCTTT. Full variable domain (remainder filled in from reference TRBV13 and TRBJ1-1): AAGVIQSPRHLIKEKRETATLKCYPIPRHDTVYWYQQGPGQDPQFLISFYEKMQSDKGSIPDRFSAQQFSDYHSELNMSSLELGDSALYFCASSLYDRSGTEAFFGQGTRLTVV.

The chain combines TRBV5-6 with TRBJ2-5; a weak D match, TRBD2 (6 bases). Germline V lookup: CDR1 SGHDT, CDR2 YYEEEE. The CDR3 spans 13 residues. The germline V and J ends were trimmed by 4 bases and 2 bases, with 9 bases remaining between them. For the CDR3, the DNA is TGTGCCAGCAGCAAGGGACTTCAAGAGACCCAGTACTTC. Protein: CASSKGLQETQYF.

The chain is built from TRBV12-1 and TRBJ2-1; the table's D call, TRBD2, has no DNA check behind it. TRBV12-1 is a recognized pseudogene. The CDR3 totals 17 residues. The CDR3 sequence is CASSFATSEPRGNEQFF. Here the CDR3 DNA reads TGTGCCAGCAGCTTTGCAACTAGCGAGCCGCGTGGCAATGAGCAGTTCTTC.

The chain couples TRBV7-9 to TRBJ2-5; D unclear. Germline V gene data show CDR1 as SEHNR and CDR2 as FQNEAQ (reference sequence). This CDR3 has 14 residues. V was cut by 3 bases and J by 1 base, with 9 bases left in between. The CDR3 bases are TGTGCCAGCAGCTTTTTTGACCTCCAAGAGACCCAGTACTTC. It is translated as CASSFFDLQETQYF.

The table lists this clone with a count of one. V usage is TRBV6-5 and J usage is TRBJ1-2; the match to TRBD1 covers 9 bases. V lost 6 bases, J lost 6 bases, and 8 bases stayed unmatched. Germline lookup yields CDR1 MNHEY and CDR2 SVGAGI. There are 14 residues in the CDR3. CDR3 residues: CASRPGTGLDGYTF. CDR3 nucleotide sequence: TGTGCCAGCAGGCCCGGGACAGGGCTTGATGGCTACACCTTC.

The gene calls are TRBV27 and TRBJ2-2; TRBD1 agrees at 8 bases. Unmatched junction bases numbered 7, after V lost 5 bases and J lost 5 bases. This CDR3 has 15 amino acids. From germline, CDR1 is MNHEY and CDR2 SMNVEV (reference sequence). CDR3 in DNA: TGTGCCAGCAGTACGGACAGGGAAAGGACCGGGGAGCTGTTTTTT. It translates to CASSTDRERTGELFF.

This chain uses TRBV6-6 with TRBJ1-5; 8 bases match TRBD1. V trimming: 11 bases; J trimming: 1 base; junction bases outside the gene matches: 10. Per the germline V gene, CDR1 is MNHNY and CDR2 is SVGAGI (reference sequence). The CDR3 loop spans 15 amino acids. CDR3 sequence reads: CAGSQGGESNQPQHF. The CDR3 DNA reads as TGTGCCGGGTCACAGGGGGGCGAGAGCAATCAGCCCCAGCATTTT.

The CDR3 reads CASSKAWAGVGYTF. The CDR3 DNA is TGTGCCAGCAGCAAAGCTTGGGCAGGGGTTGGCTACACCTTC. This rearrangement joins TRBV21-1 to TRBJ1-2; no DNA check was done on the table's D call, TRBD1. TRBV21-1 is tagged as a pseudogene. The CDR3 has 14 residues.

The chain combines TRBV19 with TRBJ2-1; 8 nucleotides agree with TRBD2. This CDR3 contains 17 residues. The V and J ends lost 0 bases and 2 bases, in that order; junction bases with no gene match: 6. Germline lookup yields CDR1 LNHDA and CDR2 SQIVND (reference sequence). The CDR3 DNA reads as TGTGCCAGTAGTATAGACGGGGGGGCGCTGACCTACAATGAGCAGTTCTTC. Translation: CASSIDGGALTYNEQFF. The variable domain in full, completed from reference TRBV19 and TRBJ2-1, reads DGGITQSPKYLFRKEGQNVTLSCEQNLNHDAMYWYRQDPGQGLRLIYYSQIVNDFQKGDIAEGYSVSREKKESFPLTVTSAQKNPTAFYLCASSIDGGALTYNEQFFGPGTRLTVL.

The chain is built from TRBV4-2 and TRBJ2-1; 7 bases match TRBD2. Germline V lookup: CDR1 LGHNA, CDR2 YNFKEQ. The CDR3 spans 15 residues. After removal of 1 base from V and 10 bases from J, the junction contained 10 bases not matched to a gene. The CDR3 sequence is CASSQATSLFWEQFF. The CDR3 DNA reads TGTGCCAGCAGCCAAGCGACTAGCCTGTTCTGGGAGCAGTTCTTC.

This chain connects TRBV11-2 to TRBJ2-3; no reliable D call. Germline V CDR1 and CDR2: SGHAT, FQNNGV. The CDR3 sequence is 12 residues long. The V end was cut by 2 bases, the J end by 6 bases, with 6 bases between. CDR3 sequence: CASSLIRDTQYF. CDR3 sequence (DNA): TGTGCCAGCAGCTTAATACGGGATACGCAGTATTTT.

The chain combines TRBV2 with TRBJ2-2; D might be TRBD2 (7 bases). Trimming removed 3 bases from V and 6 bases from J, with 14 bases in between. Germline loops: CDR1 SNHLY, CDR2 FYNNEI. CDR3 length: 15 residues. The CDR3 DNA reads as TGTGCCAGCAGTGATTATCGGGGGGCACCCGGGGAGCTGTTTTTT. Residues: CASSDYRGAPGELFF.

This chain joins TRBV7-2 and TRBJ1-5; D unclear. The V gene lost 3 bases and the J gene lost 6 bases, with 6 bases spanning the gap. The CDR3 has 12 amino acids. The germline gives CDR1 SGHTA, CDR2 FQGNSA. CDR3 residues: CASSFWSQPQHF. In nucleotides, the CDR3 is TGTGCCAGCAGCTTTTGGAGTCAGCCCCAGCATTTT.

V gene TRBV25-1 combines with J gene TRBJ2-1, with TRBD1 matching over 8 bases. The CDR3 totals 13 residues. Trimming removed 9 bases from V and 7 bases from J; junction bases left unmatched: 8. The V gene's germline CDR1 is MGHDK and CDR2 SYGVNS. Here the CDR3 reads CASLRTGSNEQFF. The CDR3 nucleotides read TGTGCCAGTCTCAGGACAGGGTCGAATGAGCAGTTCTTC.

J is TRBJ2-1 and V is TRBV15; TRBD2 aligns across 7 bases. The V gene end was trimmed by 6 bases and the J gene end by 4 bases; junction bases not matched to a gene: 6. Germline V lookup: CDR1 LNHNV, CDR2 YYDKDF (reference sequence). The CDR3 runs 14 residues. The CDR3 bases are TGTGCCACCAGGGGCGGGAGTGTTTACAATGAGCAGTTCTTC. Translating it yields CATRGGSVYNEQFF.

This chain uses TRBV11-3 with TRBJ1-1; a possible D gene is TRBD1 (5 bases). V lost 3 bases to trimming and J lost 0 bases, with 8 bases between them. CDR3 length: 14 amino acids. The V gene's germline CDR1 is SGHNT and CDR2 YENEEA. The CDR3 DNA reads TGTGCCAGCAGCTTGACAGCCATGAACACTGAAGCTTTCTTT. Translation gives CASSLTAMNTEAFF.

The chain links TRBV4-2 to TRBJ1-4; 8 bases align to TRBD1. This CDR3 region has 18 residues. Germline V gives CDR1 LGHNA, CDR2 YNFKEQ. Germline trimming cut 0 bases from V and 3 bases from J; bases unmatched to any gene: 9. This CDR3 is CASSQEGTGGRPNEKLFF. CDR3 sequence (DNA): TGTGCCAGCAGCCAAGAGGGGACAGGTGGCCGACCTAATGAAAAACTGTTTTTT.

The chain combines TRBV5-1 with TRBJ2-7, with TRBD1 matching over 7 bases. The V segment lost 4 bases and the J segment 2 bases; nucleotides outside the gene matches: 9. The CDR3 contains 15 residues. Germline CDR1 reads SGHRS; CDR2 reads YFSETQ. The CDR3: CASSLWGQHTYEQYF. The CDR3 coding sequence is TGCGCCAGCAGCCTGTGGGGACAGCACACCTACGAGCAGTACTTC.

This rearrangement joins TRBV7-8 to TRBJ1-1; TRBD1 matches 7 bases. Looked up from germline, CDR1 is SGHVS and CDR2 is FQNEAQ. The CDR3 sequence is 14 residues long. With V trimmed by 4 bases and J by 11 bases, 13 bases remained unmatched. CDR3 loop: CASSWVRQGEGAFF. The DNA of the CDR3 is TGTGCCAGCAGCTGGGTTCGACAGGGAGAAGGGGCTTTCTTT.

CDR3 sequence reads: CASSELPLEGEQFF. CDR3 in DNA: TGTGCCAGCAGTGAACTACCTCTAGAGGGTGAGCAGTTCTTC. The V call is TRBV2, the J call TRBJ2-1, with D maybe TRBD2 (5 bases). The CDR3 runs 14 residues. Germline-derived CDR1 and CDR2 are SNHLY and FYNNEI. The V gene lost 2 bases and the J gene lost 9 bases, with 14 bases spanning the gap. The complete variable domain, with remaining parts taken from reference TRBV2 and TRBJ2-1, reads EPEVTQTPSHQVTQMGQEVILRCVPISNHLYFYWYRQILGQKVEFLVSFYNNEISEKSEIFDDQFSVERPDGSNFTLKIRSTKLEDSAMYFCASSELPLEGEQFFGPGTRLTVL.

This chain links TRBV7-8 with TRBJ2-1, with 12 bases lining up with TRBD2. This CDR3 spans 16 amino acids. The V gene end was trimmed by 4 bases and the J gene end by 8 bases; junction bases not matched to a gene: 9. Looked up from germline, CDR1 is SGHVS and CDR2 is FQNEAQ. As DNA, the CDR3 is TGTGCCAGCAGCTCCAGGGCTAGCGGGGGGGCCGATGAGCAGTTCTTC. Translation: CASSSRASGGADEQFF.

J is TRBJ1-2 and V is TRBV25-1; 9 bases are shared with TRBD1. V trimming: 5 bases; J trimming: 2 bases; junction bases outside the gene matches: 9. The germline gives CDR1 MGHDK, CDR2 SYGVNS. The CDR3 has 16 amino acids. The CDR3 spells CASSNLGTGMNYGYTF. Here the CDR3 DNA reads TGTGCCAGCAGTAATTTGGGGACAGGGATGAACTATGGCTACACCTTC.

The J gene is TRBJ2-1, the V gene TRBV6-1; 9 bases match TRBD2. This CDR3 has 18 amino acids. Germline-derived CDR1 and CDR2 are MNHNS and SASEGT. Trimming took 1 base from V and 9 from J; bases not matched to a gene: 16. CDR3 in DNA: TGTGCCAGCAGTGAAGAAGTACCGGGTAGCGGGGGTTTACCTGAGCAGTTCTTC. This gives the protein CASSEEVPGSGGLPEQFF.

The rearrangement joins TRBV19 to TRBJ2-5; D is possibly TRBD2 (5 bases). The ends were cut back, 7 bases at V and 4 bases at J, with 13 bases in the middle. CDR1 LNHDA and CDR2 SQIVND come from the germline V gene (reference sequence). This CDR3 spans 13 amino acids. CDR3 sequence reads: CASTNRGGETQYF. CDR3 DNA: TGTGCCAGTACCAACCGAGGAGGAGAGACCCAGTACTTC.

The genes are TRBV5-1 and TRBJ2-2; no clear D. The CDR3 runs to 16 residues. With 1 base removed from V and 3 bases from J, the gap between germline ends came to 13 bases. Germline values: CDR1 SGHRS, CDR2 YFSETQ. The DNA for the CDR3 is TGCGCCAGCAGCTTGCGACCAAATGGGGACACCGGGGAGCTGTTTTTT. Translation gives CASSLRPNGDTGELFF.

The CDR3 nucleotides are TGTGCCAGCAGCTTGGGACTAGCGGGGGTTCCATACAATGAGCAGTTCTTC. Its translation is CASSLGLAGVPYNEQFF. The chain joins TRBV5-5 to TRBJ2-1; 12 nucleotides line up with TRBD2. This CDR3 has 17 residues. Trimming cost V 0 bases and J 4 bases; bases outside gene matches: 5. Looked up from germline, CDR1 is SGHKS and CDR2 is YYEKEE (reference sequence).

This chain's CDR3 is CASSTAMNTEAFF. The CDR3 coding sequence is TGTGCCAGCTCGACAGCCATGAACACTGAAGCTTTCTTT. The J gene is TRBJ1-1, the V gene TRBV6-4; a weak D match, TRBD1 (5 bases). CDR1 and CDR2 (germline): MRHNA, SNTAGT. Trimming removed 8 bases from V and 0 bases from J, with 10 bases in between. CDR3 length: 13 residues.

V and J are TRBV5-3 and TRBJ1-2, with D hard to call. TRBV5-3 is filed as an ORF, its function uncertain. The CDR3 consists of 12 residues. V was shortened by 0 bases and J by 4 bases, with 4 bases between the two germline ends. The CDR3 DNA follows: TGTGCCAGAAGCTTGGAGTTCTATGGCTACACCTTC. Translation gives CARSLEFYGYTF.